This T cell receptor (beta chain) was captured in a study of blood T cell repertoires in COVID-19. Original handling: Cell counts per sample came from amplifying reference gene primers. Sequenced by immunoSEQ multiplex PCR; TCRdb stores in-frame clones only, minus some. V, J and clone size were drawn from that table, and D and trimming were deduced from the DNA. The sample lists approximately 390,000 clones, roughly 89% seen once, with roughly 10% in the top ten. The germline V gene has CDR1 MNHEY and CDR2 SVGAGI. The CDR3 covers 14 residues. Unmatched junction bases numbered 4, after V lost 0 bases and J lost 6 bases. For recovered donors of Cohort 3, there were two negative PCRs, clearance, or symptom resolution.

The receptor was isolated from a woman in her 50s who had recovered from COVID-19. Sequenced: PBMCs or T cells enriched from blood (not recorded which). The rearrangement uses TRBV6-5 and TRBJ1-1; 7 bases map to TRBD1. This CDR3 reads CASSYSGTASEAFF. The CDR3 DNA reads TGTGCCAGCAGTTACTCGGGGACAGCATCTGAAGCTTTCTTT.